This T cell receptor (beta chain) was identified in a study of breast tumors, draining lymph nodes, adjacent tissues. General study points: Luminal-like breast cancer showed significantly greater tumor-nontumor repertoire similarity than basal-like breast cancer did. Tumor repertoires ranked between lymph nodes and nontumor tissue in diversity, with V and J gene preferences. The data were judged consistent with most tumor T cells coming from lymph node and expanding in tumor. The lymph node origin of tumor T cells was framed as consistent with a hypothesis, not demonstrated.

Breast cancer patients provided tissue from their axillary draining lymph nodes. Per the germline V gene, CDR1 is MNHEY and CDR2 is SVGAGI. This CDR3 has 15 amino acids. Remarks on this clonotype: Antigen: not known. The junction differs from germline at one of its ends, possibly a read error.

In TCRdb, the multiplex PCR reads were re-called with MiXCR into one record per CDR3 protein. The sample consists of roughly 80,000 distinct CDR3 sequences, approximately 20% of them appearing once. The sequence was obtained from a female donor with breast cancer. Some clones in this sample may be carry-over from other donors' samples. The chain combines TRBV6-5 with TRBJ1-1; unclear D gene. The sequencing sample was made of axillary lymph node tissue. CDR3 region: CASSYSGSMNTEAFF. The CDR3 coding sequence is TGTGCCAGCAGTTACTCGGGCAGCATGAATACTGAAGCTTTCTTT.